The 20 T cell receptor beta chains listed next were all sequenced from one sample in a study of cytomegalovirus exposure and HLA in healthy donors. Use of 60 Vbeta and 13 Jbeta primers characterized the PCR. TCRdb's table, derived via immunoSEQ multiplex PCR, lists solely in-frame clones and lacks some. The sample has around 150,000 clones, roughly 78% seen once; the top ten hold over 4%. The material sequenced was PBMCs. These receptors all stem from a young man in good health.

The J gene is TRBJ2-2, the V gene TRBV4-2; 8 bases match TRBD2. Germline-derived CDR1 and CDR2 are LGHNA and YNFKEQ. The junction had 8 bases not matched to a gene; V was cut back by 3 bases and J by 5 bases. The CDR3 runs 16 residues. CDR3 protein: CASSQEPGLVTGELFF. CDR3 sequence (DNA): TGTGCCAGCAGCCAGGAACCGGGACTAGTAACCGGGGAGCTGTTTTTT.

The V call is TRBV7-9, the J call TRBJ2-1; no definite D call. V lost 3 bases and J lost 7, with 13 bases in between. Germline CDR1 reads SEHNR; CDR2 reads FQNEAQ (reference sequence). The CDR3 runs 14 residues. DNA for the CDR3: TGTGCCAGCAGCTTTACCTCTAAGGAGAATGAGCAGTTCTTC. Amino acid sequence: CASSFTSKENEQFF.

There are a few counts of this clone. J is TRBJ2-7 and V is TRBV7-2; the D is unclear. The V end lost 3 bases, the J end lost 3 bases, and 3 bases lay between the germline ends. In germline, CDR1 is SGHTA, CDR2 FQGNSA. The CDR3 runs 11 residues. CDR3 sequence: CASSFRYEQYF. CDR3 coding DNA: TGTGCCAGCAGCTTTCGCTACGAGCAGTACTTC.

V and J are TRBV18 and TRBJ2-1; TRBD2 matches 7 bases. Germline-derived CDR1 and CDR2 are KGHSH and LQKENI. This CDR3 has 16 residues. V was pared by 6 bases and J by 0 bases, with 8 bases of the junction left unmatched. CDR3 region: CASSSLGGSSYNEQFF. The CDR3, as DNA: TGTGCCAGCTCCTCACTAGGCGGGAGCTCCTACAATGAGCAGTTCTTC.

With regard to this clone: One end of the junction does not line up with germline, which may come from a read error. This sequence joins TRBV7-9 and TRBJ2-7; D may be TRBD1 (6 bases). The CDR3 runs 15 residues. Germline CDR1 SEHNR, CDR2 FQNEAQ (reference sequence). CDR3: CSSSHRQDLGYEQYF. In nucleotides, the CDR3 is TGTTCCAGCAGCCACCGACAGGACCTGGGGTACGAGCAGTACTTC.

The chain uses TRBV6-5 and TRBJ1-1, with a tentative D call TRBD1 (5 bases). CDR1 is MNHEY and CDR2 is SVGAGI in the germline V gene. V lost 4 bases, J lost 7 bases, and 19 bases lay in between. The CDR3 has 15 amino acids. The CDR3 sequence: CASSWRQSAFREAFF. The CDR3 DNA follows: TGTGCCAGCAGTTGGCGACAGAGTGCTTTTCGTGAAGCTTTCTTT.

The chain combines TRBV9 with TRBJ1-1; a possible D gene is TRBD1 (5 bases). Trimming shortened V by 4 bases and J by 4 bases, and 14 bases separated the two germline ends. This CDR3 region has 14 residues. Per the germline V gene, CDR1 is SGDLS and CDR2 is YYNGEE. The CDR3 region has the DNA TGTGCCAGCAGCACCCTGACAGACAGCACTGAAGCTTTCTTT. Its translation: CASSTLTDSTEAFF. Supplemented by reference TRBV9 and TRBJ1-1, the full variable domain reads DSGVTQTPKHLITATGQRVTLRCSPRSGDLSVYWYQQSLDQGLQFLIQYYNGEERAKGNILERFSAQQFPDLHSELNLSSLELGDSALYFCASSTLTDSTEAFFGQGTRLTVV.

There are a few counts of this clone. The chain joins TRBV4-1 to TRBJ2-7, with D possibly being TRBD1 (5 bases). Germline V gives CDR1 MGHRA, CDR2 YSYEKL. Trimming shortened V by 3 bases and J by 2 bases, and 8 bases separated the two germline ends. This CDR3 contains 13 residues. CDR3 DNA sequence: TGCGCCAGCAGCCACGACAGCACCTACGAGCAGTACTTC. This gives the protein CASSHDSTYEQYF.

DNA for the CDR3: TGTGCCAGCAGCTCGAGGGAGACCCAGTACTTC. Its translation: CASSSRETQYF. The rearrangement uses TRBV11-2 and TRBJ2-5; no definite D call. The V gene lost 4 bases and the J gene lost 5 bases, with 5 bases spanning the gap. The length of the CDR3 is 11 residues. The germline gives CDR1 SGHAT, CDR2 FQNNGV.

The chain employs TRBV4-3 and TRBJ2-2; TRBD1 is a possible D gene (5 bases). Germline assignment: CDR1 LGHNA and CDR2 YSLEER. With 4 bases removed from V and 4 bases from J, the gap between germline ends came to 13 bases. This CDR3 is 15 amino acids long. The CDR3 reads CASSPGLSTTGELFF. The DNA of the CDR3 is TGCGCCAGCAGCCCAGGGTTGTCAACCACCGGGGAGCTGTTTTTT.

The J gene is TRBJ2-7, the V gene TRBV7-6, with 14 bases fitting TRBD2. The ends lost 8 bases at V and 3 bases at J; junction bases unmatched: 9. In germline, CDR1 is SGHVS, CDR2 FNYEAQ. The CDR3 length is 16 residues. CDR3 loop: CASGVTGTSGSYEQYF. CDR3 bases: TGTGCCAGCGGAGTTACCGGGACTAGCGGGAGCTACGAGCAGTACTTC.

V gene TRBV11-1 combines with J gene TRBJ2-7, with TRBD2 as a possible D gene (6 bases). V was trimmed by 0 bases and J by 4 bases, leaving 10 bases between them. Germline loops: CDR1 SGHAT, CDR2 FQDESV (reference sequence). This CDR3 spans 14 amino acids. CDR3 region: CASSLAGGGYEQYF. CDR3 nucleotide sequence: TGTGCCAGCAGCTTAGCGGGAGGAGGATACGAGCAGTACTTC.

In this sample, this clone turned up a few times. This CDR3 reads CASSPGPSRSPKQTKLFF. CDR3 DNA: TGCGCCAGCAGCCCGGGTCCGAGCCGCTCCCCAAAGCAAACAAAACTGTTTTTT. V is TRBV5-1 and J is TRBJ1-4; unclear D gene. Germline-derived CDR1 and CDR2 are SGHRS and YFSETQ. Trimming removed 4 bases from V and 10 bases from J, with 29 bases in between. This CDR3 region has 18 residues.

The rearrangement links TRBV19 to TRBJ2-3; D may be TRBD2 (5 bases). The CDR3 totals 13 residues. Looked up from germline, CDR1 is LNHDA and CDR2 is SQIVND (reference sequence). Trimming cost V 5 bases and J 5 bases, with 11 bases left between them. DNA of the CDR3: TGTGCCAGTAGTGGGTGGGAGCAAGATACGCAGTATTTT. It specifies CASSGWEQDTQYF.

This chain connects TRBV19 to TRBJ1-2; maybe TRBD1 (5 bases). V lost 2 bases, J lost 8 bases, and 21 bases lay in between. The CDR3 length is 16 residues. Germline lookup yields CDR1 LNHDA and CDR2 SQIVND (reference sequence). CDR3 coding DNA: TGTGCCAGTAGTATAACCCCCAGGGCTTACGAAGGGGGCTACACCTTC. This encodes CASSITPRAYEGGYTF.

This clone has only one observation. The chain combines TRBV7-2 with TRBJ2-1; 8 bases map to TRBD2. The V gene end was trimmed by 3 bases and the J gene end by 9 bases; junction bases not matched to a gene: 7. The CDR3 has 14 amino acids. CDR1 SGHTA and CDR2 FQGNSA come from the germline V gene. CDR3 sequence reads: CASSFGLASAEQFF. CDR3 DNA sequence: TGTGCCAGCAGCTTCGGACTAGCTTCGGCTGAGCAGTTCTTC.

The CDR3 DNA follows: TGTGCCAGCAGCACCACACTCAGGGCATTTCGAGAGACCCAGTACTTC. Translating gives CASSTTLRAFRETQYF. This rearrangement joins TRBV7-9 to TRBJ2-5; a weak D match, TRBD1 (5 bases). The CDR3 is made up of 16 amino acids. The V gene's germline CDR1 is SEHNR and CDR2 FQNEAQ (reference sequence). V lost 5 bases and J 4 bases, leaving 20 bases between the germline ends.

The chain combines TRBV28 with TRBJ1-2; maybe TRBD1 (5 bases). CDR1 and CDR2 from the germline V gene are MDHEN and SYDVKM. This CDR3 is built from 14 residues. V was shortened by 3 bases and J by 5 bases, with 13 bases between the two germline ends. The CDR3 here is CASSLGPGRYGYTF. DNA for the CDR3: TGTGCCAGCAGTTTGGGTCCAGGGAGGTATGGCTACACCTTC.

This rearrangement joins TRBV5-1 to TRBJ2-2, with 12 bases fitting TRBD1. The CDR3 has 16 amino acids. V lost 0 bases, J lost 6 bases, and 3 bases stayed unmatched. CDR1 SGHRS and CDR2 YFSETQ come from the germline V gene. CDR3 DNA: TGCGCCAGCAGCTTGGATGGGACAGGGGGCTCCGGGGAGCTGTTTTTT. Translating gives CASSLDGTGGSGELFF.

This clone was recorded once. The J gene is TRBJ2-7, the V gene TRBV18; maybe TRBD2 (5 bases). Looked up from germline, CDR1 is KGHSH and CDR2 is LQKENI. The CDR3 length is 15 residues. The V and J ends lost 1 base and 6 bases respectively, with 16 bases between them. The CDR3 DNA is TGTGCCAGCTCACCACTTGAGCGGCTCCCCCCCGAGCAGTACTTC. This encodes CASSPLERLPPEQYF.